The 19 T cell receptor beta chains below were found in one sample sequenced in a study of T cell responses to AZD1222 COVID-19 vaccine. The assay was immunoSEQ multiplex PCR, and TCRdb's table has in-frame clones only and misses some. Altogether 100,000 to 150,000 clones are present, roughly 88% being singletons, with the ten largest covering roughly 9.1%. Sequencing was performed on peripheral blood, taken on day 0 of AZD1222 vaccination. The receptors here all came from an adult in good health.

This clone was seen once. The chain links TRBV6-5 to TRBJ2-1; D remains ambiguous. In germline, CDR1 is MNHEY, CDR2 SVGAGI. This CDR3 has 13 amino acids. Trimming took off 0 bases at V and 10 bases at J, with 10 bases between the two ends. Written as DNA, the CDR3 is TGTGCCAGCAGTTACTCGGAGCCGGCGGAGCAGTTCTTC. Translated, it gives CASSYSEPAEQFF.

The V gene is TRBV4-2, the J gene TRBJ1-5; possibly TRBD1 for D (6 bases). Germline CDR1 reads LGHNA; CDR2 reads YNFKEQ. The length of the CDR3 is 17 residues. V was pared by 0 bases and J by 0 bases, with 12 bases between. The chain's CDR3 is CASSQDLGRGSNQPQHF. Here the CDR3 DNA reads TGTGCCAGCAGCCAAGATTTGGGCAGGGGTAGCAATCAGCCCCAGCATTTT.

V gene TRBV29-1 combines with J gene TRBJ1-1; 8 bases are shared with TRBD1. The trim removed 3 bases at V and 4 bases at J, leaving 4 bases unmatched. This CDR3 is built from 13 residues. Germline V gene data show CDR1 as SQVTM and CDR2 as ANQGSEA. CDR3 DNA sequence: TGCAGCGTTGAGACAGGGGCGGGCACTGAAGCTTTCTTT. This sequence encodes CSVETGAGTEAFF.

The rearrangement links TRBV7-2 to TRBJ2-7; D unresolved. From germline, CDR1 is SGHTA and CDR2 FQGNSA. Trimming cost V 5 bases and J 3 bases, with 14 bases left between them. The CDR3 runs to 14 residues. In DNA, the CDR3 is TGTGCCAGCAGCCCCGAACCAGGTCTCTACGAGCAGTACTTC. Its protein is CASSPEPGLYEQYF.

The V and J genes are TRBV19 and TRBJ1-1; D is ambiguous. Deletions cut 7 bases from V and 7 bases from J, with 13 bases between. This CDR3 has 12 residues. CDR1 LNHDA and CDR2 SQIVND come from the germline V gene (reference sequence). CDR3 nucleotide sequence: TGTGCCAGTAAGGGAGGGCCGTTTGAAGCTTTCTTT. This encodes CASKGGPFEAFF.

This chain connects TRBV9 to TRBJ2-5; D might be TRBD2 (5 bases). Germline CDR1 is SGDLS and CDR2 is YYNGEE. The CDR3 runs to 15 residues. The germline V and J ends were trimmed by 0 bases and 3 bases, with 12 bases remaining between them. DNA for the CDR3: TGTGCCAGCAGCGTAGATTCGGGGTGGAAAGAGACCCAGTACTTC. Translation gives CASSVDSGWKETQYF.

The rearrangement uses TRBV7-3 and TRBJ1-1; 7 positions match TRBD1. Germline V gene sequence: CDR1 SGHTA, CDR2 FQGTGA. The CDR3 has 14 residues. V was pared by 5 bases and J by 6 bases, with 9 bases of the junction left unmatched. The CDR3 sequence is CASSLRGREAEAFF. DNA of the CDR3: TGTGCCAGCAGCCTTAGGGGGCGCGAGGCTGAAGCTTTCTTT.

The chain is built from TRBV6-2 or TRBV6-3 and TRBJ2-5, with a tentative D call TRBD1 (6 bases). CDR3 length: 13 residues. CDR1 is MNHEY, CDR2 SVGEGT, per germline. Deletions cut 6 bases from V and 2 bases from J, with 10 bases between. The CDR3 DNA is TGTGCCAGCAGCTGGACAGTTCAAGAGACCCAGTACTTC. Its translation: CASSWTVQETQYF.

The chain is built from TRBV30 and TRBJ1-4; 8 nucleotides match TRBD1. The germline CDR1 and CDR2 sequences are GTSNPN and SVGIG (reference sequence). CDR3 length: 14 residues. V shed 5 bases, J shed 7 bases, and the junction held 9 bases outside the gene matches. The CDR3 reads CAWHSGQGIEKLFF. The CDR3 nucleotides are TGTGCCTGGCACTCTGGACAGGGAATTGAAAAACTGTTTTTT.

The chain recombines TRBV4-3 with TRBJ2-2; TRBD1 matches 8 bases. With 1 base clipped from V and 4 bases from J, the junction kept 2 bases outside the gene matches. The CDR3 is 15 amino acids. The germline V gene encodes CDR1 LGHNA and CDR2 YSLEER. In DNA form, the CDR3 reads TGCGCCAGCAGCCAAGTGACAGGGGCCACCGGGGAGCTGTTTTTT. As protein: CASSQVTGATGELFF.

This chain links TRBV7-8 with TRBJ2-7; D ambiguous. V lost 5 bases and J lost 6, with 17 bases in between. The germline CDR1 and CDR2 sequences are SGHVS and FQNEAQ. The CDR3 length is 14 residues. In DNA form, the CDR3 reads TGTGCCAGCAGCCCCGGTCCCCACAGAGGCGAGCAGTACTTC. Translation gives CASSPGPHRGEQYF.

With respect to this clone: At one end, the junction sequence differs from germline, possibly due to a read error. The V and J genes are TRBV6-2 or TRBV6-3 and TRBJ2-7, with D unclear. The germline V gene has CDR1 MNHEY and CDR2 SVGEGT. The length of the CDR3 is 13 residues. The CDR3 sequence: CASSHSGGYEQYF. CDR3 bases: TGTGCCAGCAGTCACTCGGGTGGCTACGAGCAGTACTTC.

This chain joins TRBV18 and TRBJ2-7; no clear D gene. Germline-derived CDR1 and CDR2 are KGHSH and LQKENI. The CDR3 loop spans 16 amino acids. V gave up 2 bases and J gave up 2 bases, with 16 bases separating them. The CDR3 protein is CASSPTRLDLAYEQYF. The CDR3 DNA is TGTGCCAGCTCACCAACGCGGCTCGACCTAGCCTACGAGCAGTACTTC.

The chain couples TRBV7-5 to TRBJ1-4; the DNA was not used to check the table's D call, TRBD1. TRBV7-5 is assigned pseudogene status. The CDR3 is 16 residues long. CDR3 loop: CVRSLGLTGVNEKLFF. DNA of the CDR3: TGTGTCAGAAGCTTAGGTTTGACAGGTGTTAATGAAAAACTGTTTTTT.

The rearrangement joins TRBV28 to TRBJ1-5; D remains ambiguous. V was cut by 5 bases and J by 7 bases, with 15 bases left in between. Germline V gene sequence: CDR1 MDHEN, CDR2 SYDVKM. There are 14 residues in the CDR3. DNA of the CDR3: TGTGCCAGCAGTGGGAGGGTGGGCCCCCAGCCCCAGCATTTT. Translated, it gives CASSGRVGPQPQHF.

The V call is TRBV24-1, the J call TRBJ1-2; D is possibly TRBD1 (5 bases). Trimming shortened V by 4 bases and J by 7 bases, and 18 bases separated the two germline ends. Germline V CDR1 and CDR2: KGHDR, SFDVKD. The CDR3 contains 15 residues. CDR3 DNA: TGTGCCACCAGTGACCCGGACGGAGCCCAGGGTGGCTACACCTTC. Protein product: CATSDPDGAQGGYTF.

The chain has TRBV5-1 and TRBJ2-1; perhaps TRBD2 as D (6 bases). CDR1 is SGHRS, CDR2 YFSETQ, per germline. CDR3 length: 17 amino acids. V shed 7 bases and J shed 6 bases, with 26 bases lying between them. The DNA for the CDR3 is TGCGCCAGCGCTGGACGAGGGCTGGACTACAACCTCAATGAGCAGTTCTTC. Translated, it gives CASAGRGLDYNLNEQFF.

The J gene is TRBJ1-6, the V gene TRBV16; no firm D call. Trimming stripped 4 bases from V and 3 bases from J, with 10 bases between. The germline CDR1 and CDR2 sequences are KGHSY and FQNENV. The CDR3 runs to 15 residues. The CDR3 sequence is CASSPPAGYNSPLHF. As DNA, the CDR3 is TGTGCCAGCAGCCCGCCGGCCGGCTATAATTCACCCCTCCACTTT. The whole variable domain, filled in from reference TRBV16 and TRBJ1-6, reads GEEVAQTPKHLVRGEGQKAKLYCAPIKGHSYVFWYQQVLKNEFKFLISFQNENVFDETGMPKERFSAKCLPNSPCSLEIQATKLEDSAVYFCASSPPAGYNSPLHFGNGTRLTVT.

The chain combines TRBV9 with TRBJ2-3; no firm D call. The CDR3 sequence is 14 residues long. Germline CDR1 and CDR2: SGDLS and YYNGEE. V was shortened by 4 bases and J by 1 base, with 10 bases between the two germline ends. Written as DNA, the CDR3 is TGTGCCAGCAGCCCCAGCCCCGGCACAGATACGCAGTATTTT. Translating it yields CASSPSPGTDTQYF. Supplemented by reference TRBV9 and TRBJ2-3, the full variable domain reads DSGVTQTPKHLITATGQRVTLRCSPRSGDLSVYWYQQSLDQGLQFLIQYYNGEERAKGNILERFSAQQFPDLHSELNLSSLELGDSALYFCASSPSPGTDTQYFGPGTRLTVL.